The 4 T cell receptor beta chains in this list originate from one sample, sequenced in a study of cytomegalovirus exposure and HLA in healthy donors. The PCR contained 60 Vbeta and 13 Jbeta primers. Clones were sequenced by immunoSEQ multiplex PCR, and TCRdb holds only the in-frame ones, with some missing. The top ten clones hold approximately 15% of a sample with about 140,000 clones, over 70% of them seen once. Sequencing input: PBMCs. These receptors originate from a woman between 40 and 55 years old in good health and CMV-seronegative.

The rearrangement uses TRBV5-6 and TRBJ1-4, with TRBD1 identical over 7 bases. CDR1 is SGHDT and CDR2 is YYEEEE in the germline V gene. J lost 15 bases, V lost 1 base, and 6 bases had no gene match. The CDR3 runs 12 residues. The CDR3 DNA reads TGTGCCAGCAGCTTGTACAGGGGAATGTTGTTTTTT. Translation gives CASSLYRGMLFF.

The chain couples TRBV7-3 to TRBJ1-6; D is unresolved. The CDR3 consists of 14 residues. Per the germline V gene, CDR1 is SGHTA and CDR2 is FQGTGA. Trimming took 4 bases from V and 12 from J, leaving 16 bases between them. CDR3 sequence: CASSSSAGTGPLHF. As DNA, the CDR3 is TGTGCCAGCAGCTCCTCCGCCGGTACGGGACCCCTCCACTTT.

The chain uses TRBV11-1 and TRBJ2-5, with a possible D match to TRBD1 (7 bases). V lost 5 bases, J lost 11 bases, and 21 bases lay in between. The germline V gene encodes CDR1 SGHAT and CDR2 FQDESV (reference sequence). This CDR3 region has 14 residues. DNA for the CDR3: TGTGCCAGCAGCCCTTACTCGGACAGGAGGGAGCAGTACTTC. Protein sequence: CASSPYSDRREQYF.

The V gene is TRBV9, the J gene TRBJ1-3, with 8 bases aligning to TRBD1. With 1 base clipped from V and 0 bases from J, the junction kept 3 bases outside the gene matches. The CDR3 spans 16 residues. The germline CDR1 and CDR2 sequences are SGDLS and YYNGEE. CDR3 in amino acids: CASSVRGQDSGNTIYF. In DNA, the CDR3 is TGTGCCAGCAGCGTACGGGGACAGGACTCTGGAAACACCATATATTTT.